This TCR beta chain comes out of a study of blood T cell repertoires in COVID-19. Study background: Sites in the United States, Italy and Spain provided acute and convalescent COVID-19 samples. T cells, B-cell-depleted T cells, or PBMCs supplied cDNA or gDNA.

TCRdb's table, derived via immunoSEQ multiplex PCR, lists solely in-frame clones and lacks some. Among under 300,000 clones, roughly nine tenths were seen once, and the ten largest hold just under 0.95%. Germline lookup yields CDR1 MNHEY and CDR2 SMNVEV (reference sequence). The CDR3 length is 16 residues. Trimming stripped 4 bases from V and 0 bases from J, with 13 bases between. A single count supports this clone. Sample: peripheral blood. This chain links TRBV27 with TRBJ1-3; D gene uncertain. This TCR was sampled from a woman aged 35 to 49 who had recovered from COVID-19. CDR3 nucleotide sequence: TGTGCCAGCAGTTCCCTACCCAAGAGCTCTGGAAACACCATATATTTT. Its translation is CASSSLPKSSGNTIYF.